Included here is one TCR beta chain sequence, with context. The antigen it binds to is not known. No base quality values were provided; no much bigger clone lies one nucleotide off. Including the terminal cysteine and phenylalanine, the CDR3 comprises 19 residues. The DNA shown is the 57-base CDR3, in frame from base 1. According to the germline V gene (reference sequence), CDR1 reads MNHEY and CDR2 reads SMNVEV. The V end gives up 5 bases and the J end 3 bases, leaving 21 bases in the junction not matched to a gene. The entire isolated RNA was reverse transcribed using the High Capacity cDNA Reverse Transcription Kit, and thus expressed TCRB transcripts were sequenced. Deep immunoSEQ sequencing was applied to naive, central memory and regulatory T cell samples, giving an average of about 3.4 million total reads per sample. Sorted cells were lysed in RLT buffer, and RNA was extracted using DNase-treated RNeasy Micro or Mini kits according to cell number. To prevent cross-contamination, each cell subset was processed individually, whereas patient and healthy donor samples were processed jointly. TCRB sequences were amplified from cDNA with the immunoSEQ multiplex PCR, producing 87-bp fragments spanning the CDR3 region. Sequencing of the amplicons was performed on the Illumina HiSeq platform. The paper's processing steps were these. Synthetic template baselines were used to correct PCR bias computationally, reads within Hamming distance 2 were collapsed, and singletons that could not be merged were discarded. By aligning reads against IMGT, V, D and J genes, CDR3 length, and insertions or deletions at six rearrangement sites were assigned. Within each subset, clonotype counts were normalized to sorted cell number, after which true diversity and Gini coefficients were computed with the tcR R package. The overlap coefficient, calculated on TCRB nucleotide sequences, was used to quantify repertoire sharing. Out-of-frame TCRB sequences from naive cells were analyzed to stand in for the pre-selection repertoire. Held by TCRdb, this immuneACCESS table contains in-frame sequences only and omits some clones. Under half of the omission traces to an unresolved V gene where checked; the cause of the rest is unknown. V and J calls and clone size follow that table, whereas D and trimming were derived from the DNA. The sample has approximately 730,000 clones on record, about an eighth of them singletons. Of the sample, 0.02% to 0.025% is held by the ten largest clones.

Each donor gave one peripheral blood draw, averaging about 100 mL, which was collected into heparinised tubes. A BD FACSAria II was used to sort naive, central memory, regulatory and stem cell-like memory CD4+ T cells with a panel that included CD45RO, CCR7, CD25, CD127, CD95 and CD27. Every sorted population had a purity above 98%. PBMCs were separated immediately by Lymphoprep density gradient centrifugation and were stained directly, without being cultured. So that batch effects would be minimized, each experiment stained and sorted samples in pairs, pairing one healthy donor with one patient. The data were obtained in a study of beta chain features in type 1 diabetes (dated by TCRdb to 2016 to 2018). For the study in its entirety: Patients and healthy donors did not differ in mean age, gender distribution, total cell number or subset yield. The study compared TCRB repertoires of sorted circulating CD4+ T cell subsets between recently diagnosed type 1 diabetes patients and matched healthy donors. Across all samples, about 110 million sorted cells were examined, and cell number per subset correlated strongly with RNA yield. Regulatory and stem cell-like memory subsets were isolated from only 8 patients and roughly eight healthy donors, whereas naive and central memory subsets came from all 30 or so donors.

What the authors observed across the whole study: Type 1 diabetes patients showed a moderate but significant shortening of TCRB CDR3 length in all four CD4+ subsets. At VDJ recombination sites, patients with type 1 diabetes made fewer insertions and deleted more nucleotides, a pattern implying thymic rearrangement abnormalities. PCR might favor shorter templates, but patient and control samples were amplified and corrected together, so any skew would affect both groups equally. Naive, central memory and regulatory TCRB repertoires appeared more similar among patients than among healthy donors. Because cDNA was sequenced instead of genomic DNA, activated cells with high expression could be over-represented, although the groups did not differ in activation or CD3 levels. Because small numbers of individuals were included in the HLA sub-analyses, any influence of HLA type on TCRB rearrangement was left unresolved.

The chain couples TRBV27 to TRBJ1-2; TRBD1 matches 7 bases in the middle. Input material: naive CD4+ T cells from blood. The cell subset or site tag for this specimen amounts to: true naive CD4+ T cells. The TCR originated in a young man with type 1 diabetes. The CDR3 protein is CASSDSPSNRGKHYYGYTF. The base sequence is TGTGCCAGCAGTGATTCACCCTCAAACAGGGGCAAACATTACTATGGCTACACCTTC.